Below, 15 T cell receptor beta chains from the same sample are listed, as sequenced in a study of cytomegalovirus exposure and HLA in healthy donors. The PCR used 60 Vbeta and 13 Jbeta primers. Sequencing was performed with immunoSEQ multiplex PCR; in TCRdb, only in-frame clones are kept and a portion is missing. The sample holds around 150,000 clones, approximately 80% seen once. The sequencing input was PBMCs. The receptor source for this set is a male donor in good health and CMV-seropositive.

The gene calls are TRBV7-9 and TRBJ1-2; the D gene is possibly TRBD1 (6 bases). The CDR3 covers 14 residues. The V gene lost 7 bases and the J gene lost 3 bases, with 15 bases spanning the gap. CDR1 is SEHNR and CDR2 is FQNEAQ in the germline V gene (reference sequence). DNA of the CDR3: TGTGCCAGCAAAGAGGGGGTCGGGGACTATGGCTACACCTTC. This gives the protein CASKEGVGDYGYTF.

The gene calls are TRBV27 and TRBJ1-2; 12 bases agree with TRBD1. There are 17 residues in the CDR3. With V trimmed by 4 bases and J by 3 bases, 9 bases remained unmatched. In germline, CDR1 is MNHEY, CDR2 SMNVEV (reference sequence). DNA for the CDR3: TGTGCCAGCAGTTCCCCGTTCGGGACAGGGGGCCACTATGGCTACACCTTC. This sequence encodes CASSSPFGTGGHYGYTF.

J is TRBJ1-1 and V is TRBV28, with 7 positions matching TRBD1. CDR1 and CDR2 (germline): MDHEN, SYDVKM. V shed 4 bases, J shed 0 bases, and the junction held 5 bases outside the gene matches. The length of the CDR3 is 15 residues. The CDR3: CASSSPTGLNTEAFF. The CDR3 DNA follows: TGTGCCAGCAGTTCCCCGACAGGGCTGAACACTGAAGCTTTCTTT.

There are a few counts of this clone. The chain recombines TRBV19 with TRBJ1-1; D remains unclear. The germline CDR1 and CDR2 sequences are LNHDA and SQIVND (reference sequence). The CDR3 covers 9 residues. The ends were cut back, 9 bases at V and 5 bases at J, with 4 bases in the middle. CDR3 sequence: CASGTEAFF. Here the CDR3 DNA reads TGTGCCAGCGGGACTGAAGCTTTCTTT.

This clone was seen only a few times. The genes are TRBV6-6 and TRBJ2-1, with 7 nucleotides matching TRBD1. J gave up 3 bases and V 8 bases, and 7 bases lay outside the gene matches. The germline V gene has CDR1 MNHNY and CDR2 SVGAGI (reference sequence). The CDR3 runs to 14 residues. The CDR3 sequence: CASLGQDYYNEQFF. For the CDR3, the DNA is TGTGCCAGCCTAGGACAGGATTACTACAATGAGCAGTTCTTC.

This sequence joins TRBV30 and TRBJ1-5, with a tentative D call TRBD1 (6 bases). The CDR3 is made up of 14 amino acids. Germline assignment: CDR1 GTSNPN and CDR2 SVGIG (reference sequence). V lost 4 bases and J 1 base, leaving 11 bases between the germline ends. CDR3: CAWTAGASNQPQHF. In DNA, the CDR3 is TGTGCCTGGACGGCGGGGGCGAGCAATCAGCCCCAGCATTTT.

This sequence joins TRBV9 and TRBJ1-1; D ambiguous. This CDR3 region has 15 residues. V was trimmed by 0 bases and J by 8 bases, leaving 17 bases between them. Germline V gene data show CDR1 as SGDLS and CDR2 as YYNGEE. In DNA form, the CDR3 reads TGTGCCAGCAGCGTAGAACCTGGACTGGGTGCAGAAGCTTTCTTT. It codes for CASSVEPGLGAEAFF.

The rearrangement links TRBV2 to TRBJ1-5; TRBD1 is a possible D gene (6 bases). The germline gives CDR1 SNHLY, CDR2 FYNNEI. There are 13 residues in the CDR3. The V and J ends lost 6 bases and 6 bases respectively, with 12 bases between them. The CDR3 protein is CASSPGGRQPQHF. For the CDR3, the DNA is TGTGCCAGCAGCCCCGGGGGGCGTCAGCCCCAGCATTTT.

This clone showed up just once. V usage is TRBV5-4 and J usage is TRBJ2-7; 8 bases map to TRBD1. V dropped 4 bases and J dropped 3; count of bases not matched to a gene: 3. Germline V lookup: CDR1 SGHNT, CDR2 YYREEE (reference sequence). The CDR3 extends over 13 amino acids. The CDR3 sequence: CASSGQGIYEQYF. The CDR3 region has the DNA TGTGCCAGCAGCGGACAGGGTATCTACGAGCAGTACTTC. Full variable domain (missing parts from reference TRBV5-4 and TRBJ2-7): ETGVTQSPTHLIKTRGQQVTLRCSSQSGHNTVSWYQQALGQGPQFIFQYYREEENGRGNFPPRFSGLQFPNYSSELNVNALELDDSALYLCASSGQGIYEQYFGPGTRLTVT.

The chain couples TRBV7-9 to TRBJ1-1, with 7 bases fitting TRBD1. Unmatched junction bases numbered 7, after V lost 8 bases and J lost 1 base. Per germline, CDR1 SEHNR and CDR2 FQNEAQ (reference sequence). This CDR3 is built from 14 residues. The CDR3 here is CASPEGAGNTEAFF. The DNA for the CDR3 is TGTGCCAGCCCGGAGGGGGCCGGGAACACTGAAGCTTTCTTT.

The chain uses TRBV15 and TRBJ1-5; D call uncertain. V gave up 0 bases and J gave up 2 bases, with 14 bases separating them. Per the germline V gene, CDR1 is LNHNV and CDR2 is YYDKDF (reference sequence). CDR3 length: 17 amino acids. CDR3 nucleotides: TGTGCCACCAGCAGAGATCTGAGTTCAGAGGGCAATCAGCCCCAGCATTTT. It translates to CATSRDLSSEGNQPQHF.

The gene calls are TRBV6-4 and TRBJ2-1; TRBD2 matches 14 bases. The CDR3 length is 15 residues. J lost 5 bases, V lost 5 bases, and 2 bases had no gene match. The germline V gene has CDR1 MRHNA and CDR2 SNTAGT. The DNA of the CDR3 is TGTGCCAGCAGTTCGGGACTAGCGGGAGACAATGAGCAGTTCTTC. It translates to CASSSGLAGDNEQFF.

This sequence joins TRBV19 and TRBJ2-1, with 7 positions matching TRBD2. This CDR3 contains 14 residues. V was pared by 2 bases and J by 4 bases, with 2 bases of the junction left unmatched. The germline gives CDR1 LNHDA, CDR2 SQIVND (reference sequence). Here the CDR3 DNA reads TGTGCCAGTAGTATAACTAGCGAGTACAATGAGCAGTTCTTC. It yields the protein CASSITSEYNEQFF.

The rearrangement links TRBV9 to TRBJ2-7; 8 bases align to TRBD1. V shed 4 bases and J 6 bases; nucleotides not matched to a gene: 6. This CDR3 has 13 amino acids. Per the germline V gene, CDR1 is SGDLS and CDR2 is YYNGEE. The CDR3 spells CASSFAGGGEQYF. DNA of the CDR3: TGTGCCAGCAGCTTTGCAGGGGGCGGCGAGCAGTACTTC.

The rearrangement joins TRBV7-9 to TRBJ2-2, with unresolved D. With 5 bases removed from V and 6 bases from J, the gap between germline ends came to 28 bases. This CDR3 is built from 19 residues. Germline V CDR1 and CDR2: SEHNR, FQNEAQ (reference sequence). The CDR3 sequence: CASSHYDSVLIGPPGELFF. The DNA of the CDR3 is TGTGCCAGCAGCCATTACGATTCGGTATTAATTGGTCCGCCCGGGGAGCTGTTTTTT.